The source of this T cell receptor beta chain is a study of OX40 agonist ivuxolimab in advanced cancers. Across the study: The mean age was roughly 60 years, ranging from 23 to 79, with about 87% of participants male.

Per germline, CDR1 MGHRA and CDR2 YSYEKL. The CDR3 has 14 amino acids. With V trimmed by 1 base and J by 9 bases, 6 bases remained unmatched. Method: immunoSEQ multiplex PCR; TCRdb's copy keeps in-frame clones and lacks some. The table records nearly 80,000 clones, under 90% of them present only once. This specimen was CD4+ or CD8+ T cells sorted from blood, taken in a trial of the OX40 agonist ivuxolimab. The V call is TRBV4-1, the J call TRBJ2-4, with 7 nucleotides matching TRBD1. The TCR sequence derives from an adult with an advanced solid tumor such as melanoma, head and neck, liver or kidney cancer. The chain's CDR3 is CASSQGDREGIQYF. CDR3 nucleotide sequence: TGCGCCAGCAGCCAAGGAGACAGGGAAGGCATTCAGTACTTC.